This TCR beta chain appears in the sequencing data of a study of Tregs in tolerant kidney transplant recipients. This clone was seen only a few times. Using immunoSEQ multiplex PCR, the repertoire was profiled, and TCRdb retains in-frame clones only, with some absent. Counted here are about 66,000 clones, 80% to 95% occurring once; the ten biggest clones make up 10% to 11%. V was pared by 0 bases and J by 3 bases, with 12 bases between. The CDR3 is 15 residues long. Germline-derived CDR1 and CDR2 are LGHNA and YSLEER. V usage is TRBV4-3 and J usage is TRBJ2-7; a possible D gene is TRBD1 (6 bases). The sequence derives from a human donor who received a combined kidney and bone marrow transplant. The sequencing here drew on CD8+ T cells from blood, taken before the transplant. CDR3 sequence: CASSQEAGVVYEQYF. The CDR3 coding sequence is TGCGCCAGCAGCCAAGAGGCAGGGGTCGTCTACGAGCAGTACTTC.